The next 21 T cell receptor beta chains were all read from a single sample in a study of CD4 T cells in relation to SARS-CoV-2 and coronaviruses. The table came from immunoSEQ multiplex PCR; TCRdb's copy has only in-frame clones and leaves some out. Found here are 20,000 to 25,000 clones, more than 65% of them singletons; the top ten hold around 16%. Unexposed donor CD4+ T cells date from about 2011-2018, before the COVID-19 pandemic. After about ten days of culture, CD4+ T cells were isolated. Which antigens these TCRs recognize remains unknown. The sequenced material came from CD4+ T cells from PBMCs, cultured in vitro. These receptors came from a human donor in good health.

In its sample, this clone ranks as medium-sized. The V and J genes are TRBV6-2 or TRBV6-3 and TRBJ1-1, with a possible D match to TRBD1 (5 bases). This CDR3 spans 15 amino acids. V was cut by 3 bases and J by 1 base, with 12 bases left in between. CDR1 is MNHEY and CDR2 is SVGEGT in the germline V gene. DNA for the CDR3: TGTGCCAGCAGTTATTCGCAGGGTAGGAACACTGAAGCTTTCTTT. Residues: CASSYSQGRNTEAFF.

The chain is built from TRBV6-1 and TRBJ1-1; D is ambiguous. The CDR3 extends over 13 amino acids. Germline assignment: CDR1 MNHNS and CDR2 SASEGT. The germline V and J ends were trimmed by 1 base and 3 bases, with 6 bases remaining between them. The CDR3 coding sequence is TGTGCCAGCAGTGAAGATCCGGACACTGAAGCTTTCTTT. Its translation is CASSEDPDTEAFF.

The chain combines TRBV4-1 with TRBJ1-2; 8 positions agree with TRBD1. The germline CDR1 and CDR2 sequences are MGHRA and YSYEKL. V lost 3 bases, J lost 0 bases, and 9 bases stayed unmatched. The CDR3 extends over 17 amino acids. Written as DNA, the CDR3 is TGCGCCAGCAGCCATAGACAGGGGATGGACGCTAACTATGGCTACACCTTC. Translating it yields CASSHRQGMDANYGYTF.

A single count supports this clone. As DNA, the CDR3 is TGTGCCAGCAGCTTAGCGGGGCGGAGAAATTACAATGAGCAGTTCTTC. Translated, it gives CASSLAGRRNYNEQFF. The chain couples TRBV7-6 to TRBJ2-1; a weak D match, TRBD1 (5 bases). Trimming cost V 0 bases and J 4 bases, with 13 bases left between them. From germline, CDR1 is SGHVS and CDR2 FNYEAQ. The CDR3 is made up of 16 amino acids.

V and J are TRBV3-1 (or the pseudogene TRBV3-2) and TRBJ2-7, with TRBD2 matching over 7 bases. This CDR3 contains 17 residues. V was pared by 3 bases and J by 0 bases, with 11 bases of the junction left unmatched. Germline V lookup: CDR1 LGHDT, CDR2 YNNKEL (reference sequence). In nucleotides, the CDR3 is TGTGCCAGCAGCCATAGAGGCCAGCGGGATGACTCCTACGAGCAGTACTTC. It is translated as CASSHRGQRDDSYEQYF.

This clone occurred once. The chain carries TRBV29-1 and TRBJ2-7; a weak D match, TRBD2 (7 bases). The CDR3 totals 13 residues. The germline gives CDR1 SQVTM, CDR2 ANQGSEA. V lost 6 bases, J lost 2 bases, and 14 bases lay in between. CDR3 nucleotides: TGCAGCGTGGTGGGAGGGGGTACCTACGAGCAGTACTTC. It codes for CSVVGGGTYEQYF.

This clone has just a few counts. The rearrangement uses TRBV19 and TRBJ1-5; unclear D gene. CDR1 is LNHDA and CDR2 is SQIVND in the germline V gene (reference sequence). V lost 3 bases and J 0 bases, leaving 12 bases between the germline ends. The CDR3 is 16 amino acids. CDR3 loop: CASSISKGYSNQPQHF. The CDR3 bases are TGTGCCAGTAGTATTAGTAAAGGGTATAGCAATCAGCCCCAGCATTTT.

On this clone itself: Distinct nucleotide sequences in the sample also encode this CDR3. This chain's CDR3 is CASSPQGGNQPQHF. DNA of the CDR3: TGTGCCAGTAGCCCCCAGGGGGGCAATCAGCCCCAGCATTTT. The rearrangement uses TRBV19 and TRBJ1-5; 7 bases are shared with TRBD1. The CDR3 is made up of 14 amino acids. V shed 6 bases and J 2 bases; nucleotides not matched to a gene: 4. CDR1 is LNHDA, CDR2 SQIVND, per germline (reference sequence).

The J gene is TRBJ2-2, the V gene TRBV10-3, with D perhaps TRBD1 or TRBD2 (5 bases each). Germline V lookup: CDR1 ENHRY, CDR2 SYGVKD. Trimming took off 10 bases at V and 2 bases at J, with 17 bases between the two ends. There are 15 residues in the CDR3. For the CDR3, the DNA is TGTGCCACCGACACGGGACCCCGTAACACCGGGGAGCTGTTTTTT. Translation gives CATDTGPRNTGELFF.

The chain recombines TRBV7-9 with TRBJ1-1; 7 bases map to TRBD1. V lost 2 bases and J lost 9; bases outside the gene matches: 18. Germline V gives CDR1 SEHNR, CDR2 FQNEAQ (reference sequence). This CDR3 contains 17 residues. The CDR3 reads CASSLTGIKTGLLKAFF. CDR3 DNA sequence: TGTGCCAGCAGCTTAACGGGGATAAAGACAGGGCTGTTAAAAGCTTTCTTT.

CDR3 DNA: TGTGCCAGCAGCGTATGGGACTCCCTCAGGGGCGGGGAGCTGTTTTTT. As protein: CASSVWDSLRGGELFF. The chain links TRBV9 to TRBJ2-2; D assignment may be TRBD1 or TRBD2 (6 bases each). Trimming pared 1 base from V and 7 bases from J, leaving 17 bases between. Per germline, CDR1 SGDLS and CDR2 YYNGEE. This CDR3 has 16 residues.

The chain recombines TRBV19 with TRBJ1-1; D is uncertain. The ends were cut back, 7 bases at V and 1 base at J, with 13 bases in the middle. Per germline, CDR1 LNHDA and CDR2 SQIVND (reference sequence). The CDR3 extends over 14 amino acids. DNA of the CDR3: TGTGCCAGTACCCGCGGATGGGAGAACACTGAAGCTTTCTTT. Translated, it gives CASTRGWENTEAFF.

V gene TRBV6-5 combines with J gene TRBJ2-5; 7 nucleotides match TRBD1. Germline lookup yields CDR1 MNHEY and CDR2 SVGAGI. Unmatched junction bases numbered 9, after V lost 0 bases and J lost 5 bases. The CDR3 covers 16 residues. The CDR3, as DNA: TGTGCCAGCAGTTACTCGCCTGGGGCCAGGGGGGAGACCCAGTACTTC. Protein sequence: CASSYSPGARGETQYF.

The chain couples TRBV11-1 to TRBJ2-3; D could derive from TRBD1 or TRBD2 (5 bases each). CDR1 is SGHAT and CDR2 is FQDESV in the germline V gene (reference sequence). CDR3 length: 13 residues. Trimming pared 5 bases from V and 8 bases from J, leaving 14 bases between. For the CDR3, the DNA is TGTGCCAGCAGCCAGGGTGAGGGTGGTACGCAGTATTTT. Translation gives CASSQGEGGTQYF.

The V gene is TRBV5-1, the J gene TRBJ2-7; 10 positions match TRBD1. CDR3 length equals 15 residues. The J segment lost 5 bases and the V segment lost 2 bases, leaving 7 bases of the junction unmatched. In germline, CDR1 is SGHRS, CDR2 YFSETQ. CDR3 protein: CASSFETGGRNEQYF. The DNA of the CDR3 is TGCGCCAGCAGCTTTGAGACAGGGGGCAGGAACGAGCAGTACTTC.

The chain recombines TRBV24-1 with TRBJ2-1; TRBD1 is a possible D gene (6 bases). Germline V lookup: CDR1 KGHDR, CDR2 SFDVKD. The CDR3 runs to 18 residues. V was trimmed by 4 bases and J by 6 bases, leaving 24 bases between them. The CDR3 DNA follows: TGTGCCACCAGTGAACCCACGTCAGGGGTTGAGGGAGTCAATGAGCAGTTCTTC. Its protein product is CATSEPTSGVEGVNEQFF.

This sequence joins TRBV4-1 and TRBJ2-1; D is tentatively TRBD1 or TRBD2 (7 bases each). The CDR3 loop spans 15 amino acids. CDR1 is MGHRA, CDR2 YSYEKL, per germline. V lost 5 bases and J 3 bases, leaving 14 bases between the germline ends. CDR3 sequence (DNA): TGCGCCAGCAGCAAGACAGGGACTAACTACAATGAGCAGTTCTTC. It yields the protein CASSKTGTNYNEQFF.

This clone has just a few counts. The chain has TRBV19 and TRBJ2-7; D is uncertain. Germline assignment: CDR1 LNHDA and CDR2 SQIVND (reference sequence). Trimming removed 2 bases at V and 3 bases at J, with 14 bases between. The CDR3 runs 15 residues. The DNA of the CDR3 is TGTGCCAGTAGTATAAGATTACAGTCGGACTACGAGCAGTACTTC. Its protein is CASSIRLQSDYEQYF. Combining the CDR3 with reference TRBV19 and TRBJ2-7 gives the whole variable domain DGGITQSPKYLFRKEGQNVTLSCEQNLNHDAMYWYRQDPGQGLRLIYYSQIVNDFQKGDIAEGYSVSREKKESFPLTVTSAQKNPTAFYLCASSIRLQSDYEQYFGPGTRLTVT.

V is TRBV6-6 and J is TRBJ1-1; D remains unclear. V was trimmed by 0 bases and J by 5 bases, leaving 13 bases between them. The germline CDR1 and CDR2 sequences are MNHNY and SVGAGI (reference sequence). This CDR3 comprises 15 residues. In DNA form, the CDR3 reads TGTGCCAGCAGTTACTCGAAAACCCTCGGGACTGAAGCTTTCTTT. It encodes CASSYSKTLGTEAFF.

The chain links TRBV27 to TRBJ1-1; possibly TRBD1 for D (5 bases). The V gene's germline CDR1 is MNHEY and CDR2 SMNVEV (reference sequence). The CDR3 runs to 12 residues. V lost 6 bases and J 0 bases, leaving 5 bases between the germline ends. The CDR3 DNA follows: TGTGCCAGCAGGACAGTGAACACTGAAGCTTTCTTT. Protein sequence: CASRTVNTEAFF.

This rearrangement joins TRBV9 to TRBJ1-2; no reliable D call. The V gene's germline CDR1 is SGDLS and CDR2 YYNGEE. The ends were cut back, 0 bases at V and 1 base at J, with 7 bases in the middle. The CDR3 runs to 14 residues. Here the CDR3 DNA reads TGTGCCAGCAGCGTAGGGCAGCTTAACTATGGCTACACCTTC. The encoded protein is CASSVGQLNYGYTF.